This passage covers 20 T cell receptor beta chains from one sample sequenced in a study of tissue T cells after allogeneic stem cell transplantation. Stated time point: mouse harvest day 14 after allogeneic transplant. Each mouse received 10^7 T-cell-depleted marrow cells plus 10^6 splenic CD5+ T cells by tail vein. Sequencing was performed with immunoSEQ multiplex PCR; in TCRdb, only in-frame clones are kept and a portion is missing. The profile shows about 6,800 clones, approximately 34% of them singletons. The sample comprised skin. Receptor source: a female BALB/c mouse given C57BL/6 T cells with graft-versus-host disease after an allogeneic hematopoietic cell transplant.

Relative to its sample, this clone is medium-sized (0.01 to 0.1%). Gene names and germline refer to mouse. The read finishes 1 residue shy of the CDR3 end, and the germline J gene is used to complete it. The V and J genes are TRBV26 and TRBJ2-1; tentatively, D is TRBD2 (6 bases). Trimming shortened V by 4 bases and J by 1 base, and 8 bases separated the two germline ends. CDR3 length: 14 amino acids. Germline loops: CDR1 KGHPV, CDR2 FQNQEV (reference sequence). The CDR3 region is CASSQGLNYAEQFF. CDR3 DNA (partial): TGTGCCAGCAGTCAGGGACTAAACTATGCTGAGCAGTTC.

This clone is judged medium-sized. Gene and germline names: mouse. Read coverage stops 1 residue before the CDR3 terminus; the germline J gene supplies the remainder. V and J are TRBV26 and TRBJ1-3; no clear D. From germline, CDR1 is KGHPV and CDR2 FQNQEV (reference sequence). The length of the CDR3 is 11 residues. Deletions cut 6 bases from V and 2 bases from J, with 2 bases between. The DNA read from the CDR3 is TGTGCCAGCAGCACTGGAAATACGCTCTAT. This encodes CASSTGNTLY. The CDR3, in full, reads CASSTGNTLYF.

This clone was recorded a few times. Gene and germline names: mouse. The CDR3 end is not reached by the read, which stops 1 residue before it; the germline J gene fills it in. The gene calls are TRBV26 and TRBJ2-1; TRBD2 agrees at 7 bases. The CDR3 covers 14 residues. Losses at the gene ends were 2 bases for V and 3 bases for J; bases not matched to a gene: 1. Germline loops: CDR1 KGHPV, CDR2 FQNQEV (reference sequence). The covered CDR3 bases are TGTGCCAGCAGTCTGGGGGGGGGCTATGCTGAGCAGTTC. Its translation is CASSLGGGYAEQF. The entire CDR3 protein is CASSLGGGYAEQFF.

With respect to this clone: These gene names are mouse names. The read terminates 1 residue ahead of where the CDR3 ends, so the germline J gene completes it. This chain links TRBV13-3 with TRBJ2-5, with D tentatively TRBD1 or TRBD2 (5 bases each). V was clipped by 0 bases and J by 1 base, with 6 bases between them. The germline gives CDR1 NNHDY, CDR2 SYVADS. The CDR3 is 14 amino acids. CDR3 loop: CASSDGGYQDTQYF. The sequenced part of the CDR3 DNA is TGTGCCAGCAGTGATGGGGGGTACCAAGACACCCAGTAC.

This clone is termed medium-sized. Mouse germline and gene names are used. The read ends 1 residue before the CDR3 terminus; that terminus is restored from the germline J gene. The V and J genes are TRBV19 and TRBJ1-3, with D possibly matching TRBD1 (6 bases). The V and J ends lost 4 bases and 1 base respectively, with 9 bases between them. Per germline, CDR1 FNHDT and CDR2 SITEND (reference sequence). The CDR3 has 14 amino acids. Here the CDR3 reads CASSSGTSGNTLYF. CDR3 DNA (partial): TGTGCCAGCAGTTCCGGGACATCTGGAAATACGCTCTAT.

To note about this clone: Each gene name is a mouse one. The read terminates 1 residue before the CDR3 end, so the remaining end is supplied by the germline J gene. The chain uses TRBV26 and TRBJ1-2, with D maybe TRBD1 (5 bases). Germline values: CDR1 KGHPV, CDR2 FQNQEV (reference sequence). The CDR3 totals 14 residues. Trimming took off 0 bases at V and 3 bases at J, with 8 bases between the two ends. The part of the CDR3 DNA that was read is TGTGCCAGCAGTCTGTCCCCAGGGTACTCCGACTACACC. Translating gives CASSLSPGYSDYT. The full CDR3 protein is CASSLSPGYSDYTF. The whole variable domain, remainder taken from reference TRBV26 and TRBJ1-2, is NSKVIQTPRYLVKGQGQKAKMRCIPEKGHPVVFWYQQNKNNEFKFLINFQNQEVLQQIDMTEKRFSAECPSNSPCSLEIQSSEAGDSALYLCASSLSPGYSDYTFGSGTRLLVI.

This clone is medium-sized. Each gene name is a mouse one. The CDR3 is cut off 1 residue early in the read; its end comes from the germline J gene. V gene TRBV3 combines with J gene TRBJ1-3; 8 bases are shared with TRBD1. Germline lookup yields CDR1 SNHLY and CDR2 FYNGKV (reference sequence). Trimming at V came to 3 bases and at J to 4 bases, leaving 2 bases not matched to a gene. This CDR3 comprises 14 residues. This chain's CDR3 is CASSLTGVGNTLYF. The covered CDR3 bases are TGTGCCAGCAGCTTGACAGGGGTGGGAAATACGCTCTAT.

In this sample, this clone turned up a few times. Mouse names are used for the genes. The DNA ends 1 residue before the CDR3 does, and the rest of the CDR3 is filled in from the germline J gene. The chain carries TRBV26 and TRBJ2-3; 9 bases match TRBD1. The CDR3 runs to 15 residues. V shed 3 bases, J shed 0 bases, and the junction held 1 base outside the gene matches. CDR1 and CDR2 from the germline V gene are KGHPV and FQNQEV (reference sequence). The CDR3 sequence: CASSLGQGSAETLYF. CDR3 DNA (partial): TGTGCCAGCAGTCTCGGACAGGGGAGTGCAGAAACGCTGTAT.

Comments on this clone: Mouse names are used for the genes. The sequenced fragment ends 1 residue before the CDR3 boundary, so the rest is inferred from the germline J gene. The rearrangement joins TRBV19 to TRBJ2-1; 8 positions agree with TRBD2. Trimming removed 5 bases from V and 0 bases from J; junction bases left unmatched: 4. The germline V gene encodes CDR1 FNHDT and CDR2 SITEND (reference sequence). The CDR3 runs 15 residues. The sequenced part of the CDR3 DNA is TGTGCCAGCAGCGGACTGGGATATAACTATGCTGAGCAGTTC. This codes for CASSGLGYNYAEQF. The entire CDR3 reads CASSGLGYNYAEQFF.

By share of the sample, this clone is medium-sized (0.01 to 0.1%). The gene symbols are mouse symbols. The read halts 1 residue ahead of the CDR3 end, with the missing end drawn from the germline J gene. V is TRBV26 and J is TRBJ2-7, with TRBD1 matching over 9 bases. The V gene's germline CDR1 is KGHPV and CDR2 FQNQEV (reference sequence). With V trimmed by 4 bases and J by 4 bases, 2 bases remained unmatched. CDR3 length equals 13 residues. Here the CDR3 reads CASSPDRGYEQYF. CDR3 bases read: TGTGCCAGCAGTCCAGACAGGGGGTATGAACAGTAC.

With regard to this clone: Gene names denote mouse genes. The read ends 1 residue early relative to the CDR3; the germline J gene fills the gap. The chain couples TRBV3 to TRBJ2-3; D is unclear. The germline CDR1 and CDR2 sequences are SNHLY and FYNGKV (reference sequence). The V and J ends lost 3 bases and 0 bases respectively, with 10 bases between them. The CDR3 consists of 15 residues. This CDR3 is CASSFPAGSAETLYF. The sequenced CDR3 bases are TGTGCCAGCAGCTTTCCGGCAGGTAGTGCAGAAACGCTGTAT.

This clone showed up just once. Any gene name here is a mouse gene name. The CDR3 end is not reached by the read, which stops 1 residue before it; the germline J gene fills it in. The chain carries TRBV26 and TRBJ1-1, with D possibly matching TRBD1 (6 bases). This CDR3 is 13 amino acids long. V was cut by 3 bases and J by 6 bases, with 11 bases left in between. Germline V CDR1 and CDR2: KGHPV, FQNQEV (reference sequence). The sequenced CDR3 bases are TGTGCCAGCAGTCTTTACAGGGATCCAGAAGTCTTC. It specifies CASSLYRDPEVF. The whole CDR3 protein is CASSLYRDPEVFF.

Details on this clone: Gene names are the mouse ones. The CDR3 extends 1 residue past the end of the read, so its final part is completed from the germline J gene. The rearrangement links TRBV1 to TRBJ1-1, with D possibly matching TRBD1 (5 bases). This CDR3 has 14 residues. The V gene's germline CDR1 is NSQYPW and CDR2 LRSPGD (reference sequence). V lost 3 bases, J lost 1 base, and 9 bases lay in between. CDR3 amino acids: CTCSAAGRNTEVFF. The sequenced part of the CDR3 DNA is TGCACCTGCAGTGCGGCAGGGAGGAACACAGAAGTCTTC.

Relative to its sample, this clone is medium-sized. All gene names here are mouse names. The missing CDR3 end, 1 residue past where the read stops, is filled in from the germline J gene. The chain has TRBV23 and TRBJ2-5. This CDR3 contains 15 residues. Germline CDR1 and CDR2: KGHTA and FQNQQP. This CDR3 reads CSSSQSMGARDTQYF. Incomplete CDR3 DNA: TGCTCCAGCAGTCAATCGATGGGGGCGCGAGACACCCAGTAC.

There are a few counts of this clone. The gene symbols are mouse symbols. This CDR3 reads CSSSPPTGGRGQDTQYF. The CDR3 bases that were read are TGCTCCAGCAGTCCCCCGACTGGGGGCAGGGGCCAAGACACCCAGTAC. The genes are TRBV23 and TRBJ2-5; the table's D call TRBD2 went unverified against the DNA. The observed sequence ends 1 residue before the CDR3 terminus, with the missing tail filled in from the germline J gene. The CDR3 is 17 amino acids. In germline, CDR1 is KGHTA, CDR2 FQNQQP.

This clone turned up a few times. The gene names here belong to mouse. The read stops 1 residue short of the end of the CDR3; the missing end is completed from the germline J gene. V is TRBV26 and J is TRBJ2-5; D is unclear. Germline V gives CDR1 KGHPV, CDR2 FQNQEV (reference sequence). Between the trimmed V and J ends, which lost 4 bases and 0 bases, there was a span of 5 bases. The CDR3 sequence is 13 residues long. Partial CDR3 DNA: TGTGCCAGCAGTCCGAATAACCAAGACACCCAGTAC. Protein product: CASSPNNQDTQY. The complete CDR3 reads CASSPNNQDTQYF.

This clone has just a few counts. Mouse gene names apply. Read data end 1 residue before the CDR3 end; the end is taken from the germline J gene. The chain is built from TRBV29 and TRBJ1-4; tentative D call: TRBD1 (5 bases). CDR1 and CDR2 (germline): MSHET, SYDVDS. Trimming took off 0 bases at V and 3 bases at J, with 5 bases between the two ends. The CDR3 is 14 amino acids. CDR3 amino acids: CASSLSGANERLFF. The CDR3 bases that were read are TGTGCTAGCAGTTTATCAGGGGCCAACGAAAGATTATTT.

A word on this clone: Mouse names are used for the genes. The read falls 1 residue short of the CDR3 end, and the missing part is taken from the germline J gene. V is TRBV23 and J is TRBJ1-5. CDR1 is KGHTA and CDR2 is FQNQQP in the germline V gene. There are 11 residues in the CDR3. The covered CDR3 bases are TGCTCCAGCAGTCCCCGCCAGGCTCCGCTT. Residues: CSSSPRQAPL. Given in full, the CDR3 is CSSSPRQAPLF.

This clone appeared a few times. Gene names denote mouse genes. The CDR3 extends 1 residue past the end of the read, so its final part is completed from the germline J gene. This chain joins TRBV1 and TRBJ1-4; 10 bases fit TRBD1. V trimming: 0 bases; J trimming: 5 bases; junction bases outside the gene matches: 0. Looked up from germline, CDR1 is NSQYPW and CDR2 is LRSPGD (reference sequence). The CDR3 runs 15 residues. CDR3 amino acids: CTCSAEGQGNERLFF. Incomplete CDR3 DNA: TGCACCTGCAGTGCAGAGGGACAGGGGAACGAAAGATTATTT.

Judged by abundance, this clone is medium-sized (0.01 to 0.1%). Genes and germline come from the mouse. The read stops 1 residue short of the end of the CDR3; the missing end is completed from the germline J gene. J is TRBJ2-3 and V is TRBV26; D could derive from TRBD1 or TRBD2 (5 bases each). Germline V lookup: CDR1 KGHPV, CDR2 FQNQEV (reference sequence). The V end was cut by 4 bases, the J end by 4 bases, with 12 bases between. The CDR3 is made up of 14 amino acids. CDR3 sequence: CASSRGEGPETLYF. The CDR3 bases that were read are TGTGCCAGCAGTCGCGGCGAGGGGCCAGAAACGCTGTAT.